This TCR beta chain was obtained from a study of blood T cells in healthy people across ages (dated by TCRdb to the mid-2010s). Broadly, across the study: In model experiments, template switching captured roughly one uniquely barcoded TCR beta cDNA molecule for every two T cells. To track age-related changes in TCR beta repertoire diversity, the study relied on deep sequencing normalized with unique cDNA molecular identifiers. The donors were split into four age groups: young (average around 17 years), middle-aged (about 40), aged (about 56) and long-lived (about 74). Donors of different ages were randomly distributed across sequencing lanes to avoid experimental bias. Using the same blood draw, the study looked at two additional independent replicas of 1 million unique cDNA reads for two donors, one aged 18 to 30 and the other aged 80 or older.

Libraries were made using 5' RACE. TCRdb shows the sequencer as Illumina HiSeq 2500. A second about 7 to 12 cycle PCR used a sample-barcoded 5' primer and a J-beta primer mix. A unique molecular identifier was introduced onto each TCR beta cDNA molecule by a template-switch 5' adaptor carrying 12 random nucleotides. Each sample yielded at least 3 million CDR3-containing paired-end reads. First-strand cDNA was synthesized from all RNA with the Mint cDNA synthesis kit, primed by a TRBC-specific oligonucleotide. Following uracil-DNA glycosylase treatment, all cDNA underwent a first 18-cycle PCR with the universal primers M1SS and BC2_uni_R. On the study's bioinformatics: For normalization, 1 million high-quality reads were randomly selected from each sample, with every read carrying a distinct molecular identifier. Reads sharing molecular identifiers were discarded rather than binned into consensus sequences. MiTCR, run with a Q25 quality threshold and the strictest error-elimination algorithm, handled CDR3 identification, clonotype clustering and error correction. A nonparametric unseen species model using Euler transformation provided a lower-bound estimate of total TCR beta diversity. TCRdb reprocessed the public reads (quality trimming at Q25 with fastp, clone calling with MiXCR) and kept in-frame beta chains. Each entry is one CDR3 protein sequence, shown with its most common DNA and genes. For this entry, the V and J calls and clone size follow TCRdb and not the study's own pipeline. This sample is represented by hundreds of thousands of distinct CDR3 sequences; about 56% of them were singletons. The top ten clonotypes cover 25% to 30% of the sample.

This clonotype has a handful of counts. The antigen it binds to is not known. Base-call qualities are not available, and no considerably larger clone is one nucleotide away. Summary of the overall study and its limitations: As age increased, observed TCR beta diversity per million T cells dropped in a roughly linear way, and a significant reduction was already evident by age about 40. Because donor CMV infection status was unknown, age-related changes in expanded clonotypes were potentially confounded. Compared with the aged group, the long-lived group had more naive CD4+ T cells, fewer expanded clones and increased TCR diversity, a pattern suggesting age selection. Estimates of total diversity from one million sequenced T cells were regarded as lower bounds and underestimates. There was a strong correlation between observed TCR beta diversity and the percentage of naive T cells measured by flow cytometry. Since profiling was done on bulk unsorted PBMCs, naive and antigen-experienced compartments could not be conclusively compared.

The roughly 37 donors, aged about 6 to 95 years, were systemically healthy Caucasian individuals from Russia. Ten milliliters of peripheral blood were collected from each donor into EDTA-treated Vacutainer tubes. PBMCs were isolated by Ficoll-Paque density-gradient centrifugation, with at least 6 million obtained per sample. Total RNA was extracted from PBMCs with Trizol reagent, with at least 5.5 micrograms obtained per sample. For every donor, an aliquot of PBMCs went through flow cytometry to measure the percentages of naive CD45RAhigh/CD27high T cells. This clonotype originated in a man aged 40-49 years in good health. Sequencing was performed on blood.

Read as DNA, the sequence is TGTGCCAGCAGTTACTACCTTCAGGATTCACCCCTCCACTTT. This translates into CASSYYLQDSPLHF. This sequence uses TRBV6-6 and TRBJ1-6; no D segment can be confidently identified. The junction shows trimming of 1 base on V and 8 bases on J, plus 9 bases between the germline ends. CDR1 and CDR2 were assigned from the germline V gene (reference sequence) as MNHNY and SVGAGI. The CDR3 starts with the cysteine, ends with the phenylalanine, and has 14 residues. The DNA shown is the 42-base CDR3, in frame from base 1.